The subject of this entry is one TCR beta chain. Antigen: not known. The source of the sample is a study of T cell responses to AZD1222 COVID-19 vaccine. General study findings and limits: Baseline serology detected seropositivity in only five to seven AZD1222 recipients.

Per germline, CDR1 LNHDA and CDR2 SQIVND (reference sequence). The CDR3 has 15 residues. V lost 3 bases and J 1 base, leaving 9 bases between the germline ends. Generated by immunoSEQ multiplex PCR, the TCRdb table keeps only in-frame clones and is missing some. The data contain some 130,000 clones, under 90% of them singletons. The rearrangement uses TRBV19 and TRBJ2-2; D ambiguous. This clonotype was obtained from an adult in good health. Material: peripheral blood, obtained on day 0 of AZD1222 vaccination. The CDR3 region has the DNA TGTGCCAGTAGTATTCAGCCACAGAACACCGGGGAGCTGTTTTTT. This gives the protein CASSIQPQNTGELFF.